This TCR beta chain is drawn from a study of blood T cell repertoires in COVID-19. As for the study in general: The United States, Italy and Spain supplied acute and convalescent COVID-19 samples. In each case, the material was cDNA or gDNA derived from T cells, B-cell-depleted T cells, or PBMCs.

V shed 6 bases, J shed 7 bases, and the junction held 6 bases outside the gene matches. Germline assignment: CDR1 MNHEY and CDR2 SMNVEV (reference sequence). The CDR3 length is 13 residues. The data were produced by immunoSEQ multiplex PCR, yet TCRdb's version contains in-frame clones alone and is incomplete. The sample carries around 22,000 clones, around 86% recorded once. Specimen: peripheral blood. The chain recombines TRBV27 with TRBJ2-1; 7 bases fit TRBD1. The receptor was isolated from a human donor with active COVID-19. The donor label of this sample is uncertain. As DNA, the CDR3 is TGTGCCAGCAGCTACAGGGGTGGGAATGAGCAGTTCTTC. Protein product: CASSYRGGNEQFF.